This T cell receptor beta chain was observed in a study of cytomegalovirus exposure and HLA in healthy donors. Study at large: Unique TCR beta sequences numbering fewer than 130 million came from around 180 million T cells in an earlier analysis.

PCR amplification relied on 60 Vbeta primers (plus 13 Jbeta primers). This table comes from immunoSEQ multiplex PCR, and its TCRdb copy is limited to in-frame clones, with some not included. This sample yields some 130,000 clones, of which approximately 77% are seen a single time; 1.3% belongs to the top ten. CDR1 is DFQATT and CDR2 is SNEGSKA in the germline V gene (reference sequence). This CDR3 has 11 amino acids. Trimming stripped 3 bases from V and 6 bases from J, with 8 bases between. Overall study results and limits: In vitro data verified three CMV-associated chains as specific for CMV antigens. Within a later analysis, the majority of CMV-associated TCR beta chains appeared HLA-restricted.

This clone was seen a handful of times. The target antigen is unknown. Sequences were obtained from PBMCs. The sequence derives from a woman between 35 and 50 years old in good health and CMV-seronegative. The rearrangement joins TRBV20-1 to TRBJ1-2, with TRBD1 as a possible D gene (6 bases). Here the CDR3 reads CSARGADGYTF. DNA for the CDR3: TGCAGTGCTAGGGGGGCGGATGGCTACACCTTC.